These 18 T cell receptor beta chains share one sample of origin, sequenced in a study of blood T cell repertoires in COVID-19. Libraries were prepared by immunoSEQ multiplex PCR; TCRdb keeps only in-frame clonotypes and omits some of them. Among around 220,000 clones, 80% to 90% were seen once, and the ten largest hold roughly 14%. Sequenced sample: PBMCs or T cells enriched from blood (not recorded which). The receptor set was obtained from a woman aged 50 to 65 with acute COVID-19.

The V and J genes are TRBV7-2 and TRBJ1-6; D is ambiguous. This CDR3 contains 14 residues. The germline V gene has CDR1 SGHTA and CDR2 FQGNSA. Trimming cost V 1 base and J 11 bases, with 12 bases left between them. The CDR3 loop reads CASSLVGPGTPLHF. The CDR3 DNA is TGTGCCAGCAGCTTAGTGGGTCCCGGGACACCCCTCCACTTT.

The chain has TRBV28 and TRBJ1-5; D is unresolved. The CDR3 runs 13 residues. The germline V gene has CDR1 MDHEN and CDR2 SYDVKM. The V end was cut by 5 bases, the J end by 6 bases, with 11 bases between. CDR3 sequence (DNA): TGTGCCAGCAGTGCGGGCAGCCGTCAGCCCCAGCATTTT. Its translation is CASSAGSRQPQHF.

The chain links TRBV18 to TRBJ2-7; D gene uncertain. V was clipped by 6 bases and J by 6 bases, with 15 bases between them. Germline V lookup: CDR1 KGHSH, CDR2 LQKENI. The length of the CDR3 is 13 residues. The CDR3 coding sequence is TGTGCCAGCTCCCGAGAGGCGGAAAGCGAGCAGTACTTC. Translated, it gives CASSREAESEQYF.

This chain links TRBV19 with TRBJ1-2, with D hard to call. The V and J ends lost 3 bases and 8 bases respectively, with 10 bases between them. The CDR3 contains 12 residues. Germline V lookup: CDR1 LNHDA, CDR2 SQIVND (reference sequence). This CDR3 is CASSMGGPGYTF. The CDR3 bases are TGTGCCAGTAGTATGGGAGGGCCCGGCTACACCTTC.

The J gene is TRBJ2-7, the V gene TRBV24-1; 8 bases agree with TRBD1. With V trimmed by 8 bases and J by 5 bases, 7 bases remained unmatched. Germline CDR1 and CDR2: KGHDR and SFDVKD. The CDR3 is 13 amino acids. In DNA, the CDR3 is TGTGCCACCAATTCAGGGGGCAACGACGAGCAGTACTTC. Protein: CATNSGGNDEQYF.

The chain recombines TRBV19 with TRBJ1-5; tentatively, D is TRBD1 (6 bases). V was shortened by 7 bases and J by 11 bases, with 21 bases between the two germline ends. Per the germline V gene, CDR1 is LNHDA and CDR2 is SQIVND (reference sequence). This CDR3 has 14 amino acids. The CDR3 DNA sequence: TGTGCCAGTACGCCGGGGGGGGGCCTCGTGGCCCAGCATTTT. Translating it yields CASTPGGGLVAQHF.

The chain couples TRBV3-1 (or the pseudogene TRBV3-2) to TRBJ2-7, with D tentatively TRBD2 (5 bases). The CDR3 spans 15 residues. V lost 0 bases and J lost 9, with 18 bases in between. Germline-derived CDR1 and CDR2 are LGHDT and YNNKEL (reference sequence). The CDR3 DNA reads as TGTGCCAGCAGCCAAGATACTACTAGATTCCGGGGGCAGTACTTC. Its translation: CASSQDTTRFRGQYF.

The rearrangement uses TRBV27 and TRBJ2-1, with TRBD2 identical over 12 bases. The germline V gene encodes CDR1 MNHEY and CDR2 SMNVEV (reference sequence). Trimming at V came to 7 bases and at J to 7 bases, leaving 8 bases not matched to a gene. The CDR3 has 15 residues. In DNA form, the CDR3 reads TGTGCCAGCACCGTCGGGCTAGCGGGAGGGAATGAGCAGTTCTTC. Translating gives CASTVGLAGGNEQFF.

The CDR3 coding sequence is TGTGCCAGTAGTATTTTAGGGTTAGGGGGCGGTCAGCCCCAGCATTTT. Translation: CASSILGLGGGQPQHF. The gene calls are TRBV19 and TRBJ1-5; 7 bases match TRBD1. V lost 3 bases to trimming and J lost 6 bases; unmatched junction nucleotides: 11. This CDR3 is built from 16 residues. Germline CDR1 LNHDA, CDR2 SQIVND (reference sequence). Filled out from reference TRBV19 and TRBJ1-5, the complete variable domain reads DGGITQSPKYLFRKEGQNVTLSCEQNLNHDAMYWYRQDPGQGLRLIYYSQIVNDFQKGDIAEGYSVSREKKESFPLTVTSAQKNPTAFYLCASSILGLGGGQPQHFGDGTRLSIL.

This clone was seen a single time. The CDR3 DNA reads TGTGCCAGCAGGCTTCAGGGGGCCGGAGATACGCAGTATTTT. Its protein is CASRLQGAGDTQYF. The genes are TRBV2 and TRBJ2-3; 8 bases agree with TRBD1. Germline values: CDR1 SNHLY, CDR2 FYNNEI. The CDR3 contains 14 residues. V was pared by 6 bases and J by 5 bases, with 7 bases of the junction left unmatched.

The chain carries TRBV19 and TRBJ2-1; D not resolved. V lost 6 bases and J 9 bases, leaving 15 bases between the germline ends. Germline lookup yields CDR1 LNHDA and CDR2 SQIVND (reference sequence). CDR3 length equals 13 residues. This CDR3 reads CASSRWANSEQFF. Here the CDR3 DNA reads TGTGCCAGTAGCCGCTGGGCGAACAGTGAGCAGTTCTTC.

This chain joins TRBV9 and TRBJ1-1; D is perhaps TRBD1 (6 bases). The V gene lost 4 bases and the J gene lost 6 bases, with 19 bases spanning the gap. Germline CDR1 SGDLS, CDR2 YYNGEE. The CDR3 totals 15 residues. As DNA, the CDR3 is TGTGCCAGCAGCCCACGCGGGGGCGAGAGCTCTGAAGCTTTCTTT. This encodes CASSPRGGESSEAFF.

The rearrangement joins TRBV29-1 to TRBJ1-1, with D unclear. Germline V gene data show CDR1 as SQVTM and CDR2 as ANQGSEA. CDR3 length equals 13 residues. V gave up 5 bases and J gave up 4 bases, with 14 bases separating them. CDR3 in DNA: TGCAGCGTTTCTAGTCCGATGGGCACTGAAGCTTTCTTT. Translation: CSVSSPMGTEAFF.

The rearrangement joins TRBV5-1 to TRBJ1-1, with 7 positions matching TRBD1. Per the germline V gene, CDR1 is SGHRS and CDR2 is YFSETQ. The CDR3 has 14 residues. The V gene end was trimmed by 3 bases and the J gene end by 0 bases; junction bases not matched to a gene: 2. The DNA of the CDR3 is TGCGCCAGCAGCTCGACAGGGATGAACACTGAAGCTTTCTTT. As protein: CASSSTGMNTEAFF.

The V call is TRBV5-1, the J call TRBJ1-4; 8 bases are shared with TRBD1. The CDR3 is 19 amino acids. V shed 1 base, J shed 2 bases, and the junction held 13 bases outside the gene matches. Germline assignment: CDR1 SGHRS and CDR2 YFSETQ. The DNA of the CDR3 is TGCGCCAGCAGCTTGAAAGGGACAGGTCACTTTTCCACTAATGAAAAACTGTTTTTT. Residues: CASSLKGTGHFSTNEKLFF.

The chain joins TRBV5-4 to TRBJ1-4; 7 bases agree with TRBD1. Trimming took 0 bases from V and 3 from J; bases not matched to a gene: 5. The germline gives CDR1 SGHNT, CDR2 YYREEE (reference sequence). The CDR3 length is 16 residues. Written as DNA, the CDR3 is TGTGCCAGCAGCTTGGCAGGGGGACGGGCTAATGAAAAACTGTTTTTT. Translation: CASSLAGGRANEKLFF.

This clone was detected once. Written as DNA, the CDR3 is TGTGCCACCAGTGCTAGCGGGAGCACAGATACGCAGTATTTT. It yields the protein CATSASGSTDTQYF. The chain employs TRBV24-1 and TRBJ2-3; TRBD2 aligns across 8 bases. This CDR3 region has 14 residues. Per germline, CDR1 KGHDR and CDR2 SFDVKD. V lost 5 bases to trimming and J lost 0 bases; unmatched junction nucleotides: 0.

V gene TRBV2 combines with J gene TRBJ1-6, with a weak D call TRBD1 (6 bases). This CDR3 contains 17 residues. Germline CDR1 is SNHLY and CDR2 is FYNNEI. V was shortened by 1 base and J by 6 bases, with 16 bases between the two germline ends. CDR3 in amino acids: CASSEEIPGVGNSPLHF. The DNA of the CDR3 is TGTGCCAGCAGTGAAGAAATCCCAGGGGTCGGTAATTCACCCCTCCACTTT.